This T cell receptor beta chain was captured in a study of shared clonotypes between healthy human individuals. About the research overall: Donor ages ranged 18 to 49 years: a couple of women, a few men.

Sequencing used immunoSEQ multiplex PCR; TCRdb keeps in-frame clones, though not all of them. The sample lists more than 400,000 clones, about 78% occurring once. The CDR3 consists of 13 residues. Between the trimmed V and J ends, which lost 6 bases and 4 bases, there was a span of 9 bases. CDR1 is SSHAT and CDR2 is FNYEAQ in the germline V gene (reference sequence). The donor cohort consisted entirely of Caucasian adults residing in Nashville, Tennessee. This TCR came from a woman in her 40s in good health. Some clones in this sample may be carry-over from other donors' samples. The V and J genes are TRBV7-7 and TRBJ2-2, with D possibly TRBD2 on 5 matching bases. Input material: PBMCs. The CDR3 coding sequence is TGTGCCAGCAGGGGCGCGGGCACCGGGGAGCTGTTTTTT. It translates to CASRGAGTGELFF.